The 32 T cell receptor beta chains presented below share a single source sample, sequenced in a study of cytomegalovirus exposure and HLA in healthy donors. The study ran its PCR with 60 Vbeta and 13 Jbeta primers. Libraries were prepared by immunoSEQ multiplex PCR; TCRdb keeps only in-frame clonotypes and omits some of them. The sample yields 120,000 or so clones, 80% seen once. Sequencing input: PBMCs. The receptors originated from a male donor in good health and CMV-seronegative.

This chain uses TRBV19 with TRBJ2-5; a possible D gene is TRBD2 (5 bases). The V end lost 2 bases, the J end lost 1 base, and 11 bases lay between the germline ends. Germline CDR1 LNHDA, CDR2 SQIVND (reference sequence). The CDR3 length is 15 residues. CDR3: CASSISAGRQETQYF. The CDR3 nucleotides are TGTGCCAGTAGTATATCGGCGGGCCGCCAAGAGACCCAGTACTTC.

The V and J genes are TRBV5-1 and TRBJ2-2, with 7 bases fitting TRBD1. The V gene end was trimmed by 6 bases and the J gene end by 2 bases; junction bases not matched to a gene: 4. This CDR3 is 14 amino acids long. Per germline, CDR1 SGHRS and CDR2 YFSETQ. The CDR3 DNA follows: TGCGCCAGCAAGGGACAGATAAACACCGGGGAGCTGTTTTTT. Translating it yields CASKGQINTGELFF. The whole variable domain, remainder taken from reference TRBV5-1 and TRBJ2-2, is KAGVTQTPRYLIKTRGQQVTLSCSPISGHRSVSWYQQTPGQGLQFLFEYFSETQRNKGNFPGRFSGRQFSNSRSEMNVSTLELGDSALYLCASKGQINTGELFFGEGSRLTVL.

This sequence joins TRBV7-8 and TRBJ1-1, with D possibly matching TRBD1 (5 bases). This CDR3 spans 12 amino acids. V gave up 5 bases and J gave up 4 bases, with 8 bases separating them. Germline assignment: CDR1 SGHVS and CDR2 FQNEAQ. The CDR3 spells CASSRGGTEAFF. In DNA form, the CDR3 reads TGTGCCAGCAGCCGGGGGGGCACTGAAGCTTTCTTT.

The rearrangement links TRBV10-1 to TRBJ1-2; D is unresolved. V was cut by 6 bases and J by 1 base, with 12 bases left in between. In germline, CDR1 is WNHNN, CDR2 SYGVQD (reference sequence). This CDR3 is 14 amino acids long. CDR3 loop: CASSVEHGNYGYTF. In DNA, the CDR3 is TGCGCCAGCAGCGTCGAGCACGGTAACTATGGCTACACCTTC.

The chain combines TRBV5-6 with TRBJ2-1, with D tentatively TRBD1 (5 bases). V lost 0 bases to trimming and J lost 8 bases, with 18 bases between them. The CDR3 runs 16 residues. Germline V gene data show CDR1 as SGHDT and CDR2 as YYEEEE. The DNA of the CDR3 is TGTGCCAGCAGCTTGGGGGCAGGGATCTACGGAGATGAGCAGTTCTTC. Its translation: CASSLGAGIYGDEQFF.

As to this clone: An end of the junction does not agree with germline; a read error may underlie this. The gene calls are TRBV7-9 and TRBJ1-1; 8 positions agree with TRBD1. This CDR3 comprises 15 residues. Germline CDR1 is SEHNR and CDR2 is FQNEAQ (reference sequence). The CDR3: CSSSLGTGLNTEAFF. The CDR3 DNA is TGTTCCAGCAGCTTAGGGACAGGCCTGAACACTGAAGCTTTCTTT.

V usage is TRBV4-1 and J usage is TRBJ2-2; D unclear. The CDR3 loop spans 12 amino acids. The ends were cut back, 2 bases at V and 8 bases at J, with 6 bases in the middle. Germline V lookup: CDR1 MGHRA, CDR2 YSYEKL. The CDR3 DNA is TGCGCCAGCAGCCAATTATTTGGGGAGCTGTTTTTT. Translation: CASSQLFGELFF.

The genes are TRBV6-5 and TRBJ1-1; D is unresolved. Germline assignment: CDR1 MNHEY and CDR2 SVGAGI. The V and J ends lost 5 bases and 4 bases respectively, with 11 bases between them. The CDR3 consists of 13 residues. The CDR3 DNA follows: TGTGCCAGCAGTCCTCAGGAAACCACTGAAGCTTTCTTT. It codes for CASSPQETTEAFF.

V gene TRBV6-5 combines with J gene TRBJ2-5, with 12 positions matching TRBD2. Trimming removed 7 bases from V and 6 bases from J; junction bases left unmatched: 6. The CDR3 consists of 14 residues. CDR1 is MNHEY and CDR2 is SVGAGI in the germline V gene. CDR3 residues: CASNNLAGGQTQYF. CDR3 sequence (DNA): TGTGCCAGCAACAACCTAGCGGGGGGGCAGACCCAGTACTTC.

Remarks on this clone: This sample also contains other DNA sequences that code for the same CDR3. CDR3: CASSPGTGFYGYTF. The CDR3 nucleotides are TGTGCCAGCAGCCCCGGGACAGGGTTCTATGGCTACACCTTC. The J gene is TRBJ1-2, the V gene TRBV11-2, with 9 bases that match TRBD1. Germline-derived CDR1 and CDR2 are SGHAT and FQNNGV. The CDR3 covers 14 residues. Unmatched junction bases numbered 5, after V lost 5 bases and J lost 4 bases.

The chain links TRBV19 to TRBJ1-5; 10 nucleotides match TRBD1. J gave up 6 bases and V 9 bases, and 11 bases lay outside the gene matches. The germline V gene encodes CDR1 LNHDA and CDR2 SQIVND (reference sequence). The CDR3 is 15 residues long. DNA for the CDR3: TGTGCCAGCACAACCAAGGACAGGGGGGTTCAGCCCCAGCATTTT. Its protein is CASTTKDRGVQPQHF.

Points on this clone: This sample also contains other DNA sequences that code for the same CDR3. The chain uses TRBV19 and TRBJ2-1; the D gene is possibly TRBD2 (6 bases). Germline CDR1 reads LNHDA; CDR2 reads SQIVND (reference sequence). This CDR3 is 14 amino acids long. V gave up 8 bases and J gave up 3 bases, with 14 bases separating them. In nucleotides, the CDR3 is TGTGCCAGTTCTCCTCCGGGAGACTACAATGAGCAGTTCTTC. Translation: CASSPPGDYNEQFF.

This clone has only one observation. This sequence joins TRBV5-4 and TRBJ1-2; 7 bases match TRBD1. CDR1 SGHNT and CDR2 YYREEE come from the germline V gene (reference sequence). The length of the CDR3 is 13 residues. J lost 4 bases, V lost 4 bases, and 4 bases had no gene match. CDR3 sequence reads: CASSPRGLYGYTF. CDR3 DNA: TGTGCCAGCAGCCCTAGGGGGCTCTATGGCTACACCTTC.

The chain uses TRBV5-6 and TRBJ1-3; the D is unclear. Germline loops: CDR1 SGHDT, CDR2 YYEEEE. The germline V and J ends were trimmed by 1 base and 0 bases, with 5 bases remaining between them. The CDR3 is 14 residues long. CDR3 amino acids: CASSLISSGNTIYF. CDR3 coding DNA: TGTGCCAGCAGCTTGATCAGCTCTGGAAACACCATATATTTT.

The rearrangement joins TRBV5-6 to TRBJ2-5; 13 bases match TRBD2. The germline V gene encodes CDR1 SGHDT and CDR2 YYEEEE. After removal of 4 bases from V and 1 base from J, the junction contained 7 bases not matched to a gene. The CDR3 is made up of 17 amino acids. Here the CDR3 reads CASSRLAGGGGQETQYF. As DNA, the CDR3 is TGTGCCAGCAGCCGACTAGCGGGAGGTGGGGGCCAAGAGACCCAGTACTTC.

CDR3 bases: TGTGCCAGCAGAAACTTCGACGGGAATGAGCAGTTCTTC. It specifies CASRNFDGNEQFF. This chain joins TRBV6-5 and TRBJ2-1; no reliable D call. Germline-derived CDR1 and CDR2 are MNHEY and SVGAGI. The CDR3 totals 13 residues. Trimming pared 6 bases from V and 7 bases from J, leaving 13 bases between.

The chain carries TRBV5-4 and TRBJ1-2; 7 bases map to TRBD1. Germline V CDR1 and CDR2: SGHNT, YYREEE (reference sequence). V gave up 6 bases and J gave up 7 bases; unmatched junction bases: 12. The CDR3 runs to 14 residues. The chain's CDR3 is CASTSVGTALGYTF. CDR3 DNA sequence: TGTGCCAGCACCTCGGTCGGGACAGCCCTTGGCTACACCTTC.

The rearrangement links TRBV15 to TRBJ2-3, with D possibly TRBD2 on 5 matching bases. Germline V gives CDR1 LNHNV, CDR2 YYDKDF (reference sequence). Trimming stripped 1 base from V and 2 bases from J, with 16 bases between. This CDR3 comprises 17 residues. The CDR3 loop is CATSRVGGAAPTDTQYF. CDR3 nucleotides: TGTGCCACCAGCAGAGTTGGAGGCGCAGCCCCCACAGATACGCAGTATTTT.

This chain connects TRBV28 to TRBJ1-5, with D possibly matching TRBD1 (6 bases). This CDR3 region has 15 residues. The germline CDR1 and CDR2 sequences are MDHEN and SYDVKM. V was shortened by 2 bases and J by 7 bases, with 15 bases between the two germline ends. The CDR3 sequence is CASSLRAGAGQPQHF. The CDR3 nucleotides are TGTGCCAGCAGTTTAAGGGCGGGGGCAGGGCAGCCCCAGCATTTT.

The chain links TRBV27 to TRBJ2-7, with D tentatively TRBD2 (5 bases). Germline CDR1 reads MNHEY; CDR2 reads SMNVEV (reference sequence). The CDR3 length is 15 residues. Deletions cut 6 bases from V and 0 bases from J, with 15 bases between. The CDR3 spells CASRGVVSSSYEQYF. The CDR3 coding sequence is TGTGCCAGCAGGGGAGTGGTTTCCAGCTCCTACGAGCAGTACTTC.

The DNA for the CDR3 is TGTGCCAGCAGCCCACTTGGGTCGTCACAGGAGACCCAGTACTTC. It translates to CASSPLGSSQETQYF. The V gene is TRBV7-9, the J gene TRBJ2-5; no clear D. The CDR3 is 15 amino acids. The V end lost 5 bases, the J end lost 5 bases, and 18 bases lay between the germline ends. CDR1 and CDR2 from the germline V gene are SEHNR and FQNEAQ (reference sequence).

The CDR3 loop reads CASRITDQGTEAFF. In DNA, the CDR3 is TGTGCCAGCAGAATAACCGACCAGGGGACTGAAGCTTTCTTT. V gene TRBV6-6 combines with J gene TRBJ1-1; a weak D match, TRBD1 (6 bases). The CDR3 spans 14 residues. Trimming removed 6 bases at V and 5 bases at J, with 16 bases between. Germline CDR1 MNHNY, CDR2 SVGAGI (reference sequence).

A word on this clone: Other DNA sequences in this specimen translate into the identical CDR3. The genes are TRBV7-9 and TRBJ2-7; D is unclear. The CDR3 runs to 12 residues. Trimming stripped 4 bases from V and 0 bases from J, with 4 bases between. Germline V gene sequence: CDR1 SEHNR, CDR2 FQNEAQ (reference sequence). CDR3 in amino acids: CASSSSSYEQYF. In DNA form, the CDR3 reads TGTGCCAGCAGCTCCAGCTCCTACGAGCAGTACTTC.

This chain uses TRBV19 with TRBJ1-2; no clear D gene. The CDR3 runs to 15 residues. V lost 3 bases and J 0 bases, leaving 11 bases between the germline ends. In germline, CDR1 is LNHDA, CDR2 SQIVND (reference sequence). As DNA, the CDR3 is TGTGCCAGTAGTATTCTAGGGAGAACTAACTATGGCTACACCTTC. Its protein product is CASSILGRTNYGYTF.

The gene calls are TRBV27 and TRBJ2-5; D might be TRBD2 (6 bases). V shed 0 bases and J shed 4 bases, with 6 bases lying between them. The CDR3 totals 13 residues. Germline V gene lookup returns CDR1 MNHEY and CDR2 SMNVEV (reference sequence). CDR3 sequence: CASSLSGGETQYF. The DNA of the CDR3 is TGTGCCAGCAGTTTATCGGGAGGAGAGACCCAGTACTTC.

V and J are TRBV30 and TRBJ1-5, with no clear D. Germline assignment: CDR1 GTSNPN and CDR2 SVGIG (reference sequence). The CDR3 extends over 16 amino acids. The V and J ends lost 0 bases and 0 bases respectively, with 12 bases between them. The CDR3 protein is CAWSVRRGNSNQPQHF. The CDR3 nucleotides are TGTGCCTGGAGTGTACGTAGAGGGAATAGCAATCAGCCCCAGCATTTT.

This clone was recorded a few times. This rearrangement joins TRBV5-1 to TRBJ1-6, with a possible D match to TRBD1 (6 bases). Trimming removed 3 bases from V and 9 bases from J, with 16 bases in between. Germline values: CDR1 SGHRS, CDR2 YFSETQ. The length of the CDR3 is 15 residues. The CDR3 is CASSSMTGESSPLHF. The CDR3 DNA sequence: TGCGCCAGCAGCTCGATGACAGGAGAAAGTTCACCCCTCCACTTT.

The chain combines TRBV4-3 with TRBJ2-2, with 7 bases that match TRBD1. Germline CDR1 is LGHNA and CDR2 is YSLEER. This CDR3 spans 16 amino acids. V shed 4 bases and J 0 bases; nucleotides not matched to a gene: 5. CDR3 region: CASSPFGTANTGELFF. CDR3 DNA sequence: TGCGCCAGCAGCCCCTTCGGGACAGCGAACACCGGGGAGCTGTTTTTT.

The genes are TRBV5-4 and TRBJ2-3; TRBD2 matches at 10 bases. The V gene end was trimmed by 3 bases and the J gene end by 3 bases; junction bases not matched to a gene: 7. The CDR3 runs to 16 residues. Germline assignment: CDR1 SGHNT and CDR2 YYREEE (reference sequence). The CDR3 bases are TGTGCCAGCAGCTCCCAGCGGGGGGGCCGGACAGATACGCAGTATTTT. Translated, it gives CASSSQRGGRTDTQYF.

The V and J genes are TRBV25-1 and TRBJ1-4; the D gene is possibly TRBD1 (5 bases). This CDR3 comprises 15 residues. Deletions cut 2 bases from V and 8 bases from J, with 15 bases between. Germline loops: CDR1 MGHDK, CDR2 SYGVNS. The CDR3 here is CASSEGGVSYEKLFF. The CDR3 nucleotides are TGTGCCAGCAGTGAAGGAGGGGTATCCTACGAAAAACTGTTTTTT.

The genes are TRBV7-2 and TRBJ2-1; the match to TRBD2 covers 8 bases. Per germline, CDR1 SGHTA and CDR2 FQGNSA. The J segment lost 0 bases and the V segment lost 3 bases, leaving 10 bases of the junction unmatched. This CDR3 region has 18 residues. The CDR3 region is CASSFSLLAVSSYNEQFF. The CDR3 DNA reads as TGTGCCAGCAGCTTTTCGCTACTAGCGGTAAGCTCCTACAATGAGCAGTTCTTC.

This clone was picked up a small number of times. The V call is TRBV28, the J call TRBJ2-5, with 15 nucleotides matching TRBD2. CDR1 is MDHEN, CDR2 SYDVKM, per germline. The junction had 5 bases not matched to a gene; V was cut back by 2 bases and J by 4 bases. The CDR3 loop spans 17 amino acids. CDR3 protein: CASSLRTSGRAGETQYF. The DNA for the CDR3 is TGTGCCAGCAGTTTAAGGACTAGCGGGAGGGCCGGAGAGACCCAGTACTTC.